This TCR beta chain was observed in a study of cytomegalovirus exposure and HLA in healthy donors. The CDR3 has 15 residues. Germline V gene data show CDR1 as LGHNA and CDR2 as YNFKEQ. V dropped 2 bases and J dropped 2; count of bases not matched to a gene: 2. General observations from the study: Presence/absence results assume similar sequencing depth per donor, which may not hold. Per a prior analysis, the majority of TCR beta V segments were productive roughly 90% or roughly 30% of the time.

Primers: 60 Vbeta forward and 13 Jbeta reverse. TCRdb's table, derived via immunoSEQ multiplex PCR, lists solely in-frame clones and lacks some. Among tens of thousands of clones listed, 60% to 75% were seen once. Note on this clone: Its antigen is unidentified.

The sequencing input was PBMCs. The source of this sequence is a young man in good health and CMV-seronegative. V is TRBV4-2 and J is TRBJ2-1, with 8 bases matching TRBD2. The CDR3 loop reads CASSQIAGTYNEQFF. In DNA form, the CDR3 reads TGTGCCAGCAGCCAAATAGCGGGGACCTACAATGAGCAGTTCTTC.